This T cell receptor (beta chain) appears in the sequencing data of a study of cytotoxic CD8 clonotypes in ibrutinib-treated CLL. Study details: Once patients had received a median about eleven months of treatment, range 6 to 36, response samples were obtained. Whole-study findings and limits: Before falling back toward baseline at progression, clonality had risen at the time of ibrutinib response.

Clones were read by immunoSEQ multiplex PCR, and TCRdb kept only the in-frame ones, dropping some. The sample includes approximately 150,000 clones, about 72% seen only once; the top ten take roughly a quarter. Details on this clone: Its antigen remains unidentified.

Cryopreserved PBMCs provided around 1.9 micrograms of genomic DNA for the TCR beta libraries. The germline V gene encodes CDR1 MDHEN and CDR2 SYDVKM. This CDR3 region has 16 residues. Germline trimming cut 5 bases from V and 1 base from J; bases unmatched to any gene: 2. The TCR sequence derives from a human donor with chronic lymphocytic leukemia. This material consisted of PBMCs, taken after 12 months of ibrutinib treatment. This chain connects TRBV28 to TRBJ2-2; 12 bases agree with TRBD2. The CDR3 is CASSKTSGGNTGELFF. CDR3 bases: TGTGCCAGCAGTAAGACTAGCGGGGGGAACACCGGGGAGCTGTTTTTT.